The 20 T cell receptor beta chains presented below share a single source sample, sequenced in a study of blood T cells in healthy people across ages (dated by TCRdb to between 2014 and 2017). The library was built by means of 5' RACE. For sequencing, an Illumina HiSeq 2500 was employed. A second PCR of roughly 7 to 11 cycles was run with a J-beta primer mix and a sample-barcoded 5' primer. TCRdb cleaned the public reads at Q25 with fastp, built clones with MiXCR and kept in-frame beta chains. One record per CDR3 amino acid sequence lists the most common genes and DNA. A total of around 700,000 distinct CDR3 sequences appear in this sample, just under 25% of them only once. The ten biggest clones cover 8% to 10% of the sample. The same data also contributed to another study, on T cells of mothers and their children.

Source material: blood. The source of these receptors is a boy younger than 18 in good health.

The genes are TRBV12-3 or TRBV12-4 and TRBJ2-3, with D possibly matching TRBD2 (5 bases). Trimming stripped 5 bases from V and 7 bases from J, with 13 bases between. This CDR3 region has 13 residues. CDR3 residues: CASSQTSSNTQYF. The CDR3 DNA sequence: TGTGCCAGCAGTCAAACTAGTAGCAATACGCAGTATTTT.

There are a few counts of this clonotype. DNA for the CDR3: TGTGCCAGCAGCCGGGACGGGGATCGGTCCTACAATGAGCAGTTCTTC. Amino acid sequence: CASSRDGDRSYNEQFF. This rearrangement joins TRBV7-9 to TRBJ2-1; D is tentatively TRBD1 or TRBD2 (5 bases each). With 5 bases removed from V and 1 base from J, the gap between germline ends came to 15 bases. From germline, CDR1 is SEHNR and CDR2 FQNEAQ (reference sequence). The CDR3 length is 16 residues.

This clonotype was counted between two and nine times. This chain's CDR3 is CSVKQATSTDTQYF. The CDR3 DNA reads as TGCAGCGTTAAACAGGCCACCAGCACAGATACGCAGTATTTT. This chain joins TRBV29-1 and TRBJ2-3; possible D gene TRBD1, 5 bases. V lost 5 bases, J lost 0 bases, and 12 bases lay in between. Germline V gene data show CDR1 as SQVTM and CDR2 as ANQGSEA. The CDR3 contains 14 residues.

V is TRBV15 and J is TRBJ1-1; D perhaps matches TRBD1 (6 bases). This CDR3 comprises 13 residues. Trimming shortened V by 4 bases and J by 3 bases, and 9 bases separated the two germline ends. Germline V CDR1 and CDR2: LNHNV, YYDKDF (reference sequence). CDR3 in amino acids: CATSTYRDTEAFF. In DNA form, the CDR3 reads TGTGCCACCAGCACCTACAGGGACACTGAAGCTTTCTTT. Complete variable domain (other parts from reference TRBV15 and TRBJ1-1): DAMVIQNPRYQVTQFGKPVTLSCSQTLNHNVMYWYQQKSSQAPKLLFHYYDKDFNNEADTPDNFQSRRPNTSFCFLDIRSPGLGDTAMYLCATSTYRDTEAFFGQGTRLTVV.

CDR3 sequence reads: CASSPLSGYYGYTF. As DNA, the CDR3 is TGCGCCAGCAGCCCCCTTTCGGGTTACTATGGCTACACCTTC. The V call is TRBV5-1, the J call TRBJ1-2; D remains ambiguous. This CDR3 has 14 residues. Trimming pared 4 bases from V and 3 bases from J, leaving 13 bases between. Germline CDR1 is SGHRS and CDR2 is YFSETQ.

The sample holds a few counts of this clonotype. The V call is TRBV7-8, the J call TRBJ2-5, with 12 positions matching TRBD2. The DNA matches TRBJ2-7 better at its end, which makes the J call doubtful. The germline V gene encodes CDR1 SGHVS and CDR2 FQNEAQ. CDR3 length: 16 residues. DNA of the CDR3: TGTGCCAGCAGCTTAGCGCTAGCGGGAGGGCTACACGAGCAGTACTTC. Translation: CASSLALAGGLHEQYF.

DNA for the CDR3: TGCGCCAGCAGCCCGGAGCAGAGGTTGGGAGAAAAACTGTTTTTT. It codes for CASSPEQRLGEKLFF. The J gene is TRBJ1-4, the V gene TRBV4-3, with no clear D. V was clipped by 4 bases and J by 8 bases, with 17 bases between them. The CDR3 extends over 15 amino acids. Germline assignment: CDR1 LGHNA and CDR2 YSLEER.

J is TRBJ2-1 and V is TRBV11-2, with 16 bases aligning to TRBD2. CDR3 length: 18 amino acids. With V trimmed by 5 bases and J by 5 bases, 9 bases remained unmatched. Looked up from germline, CDR1 is SGHAT and CDR2 is FQNNGV. CDR3 DNA: TGTGCCAGCAGCCCCCAGGGACTAGCGGGGGGGCCGGACAATGAGCAGTTCTTC. Protein: CASSPQGLAGGPDNEQFF.

The V gene is TRBV7-2, the J gene TRBJ1-2; 7 bases align to TRBD1. This CDR3 is built from 13 residues. V dropped 5 bases and J dropped 8; count of bases not matched to a gene: 8. Germline-derived CDR1 and CDR2 are SGHTA and FQGNSA. CDR3 region: CASSPGQLAGYTF. CDR3 in DNA: TGTGCCAGCAGCCCGGGACAGCTCGCAGGCTACACCTTC. Full variable domain (outside the CDR3, taken from reference TRBV7-2 and TRBJ1-2): GAGVSQSPSNKVTEKGKDVELRCDPISGHTALYWYRQSLGQGLEFLIYFQGNSAPDKSGLPSDRFSAERTGGSVSTLTIQRTQQEDSAVYLCASSPGQLAGYTFGSGTRLTVV.

This clonotype came up a few times. The chain combines TRBV27 with TRBJ2-5; 7 bases agree with TRBD1. Trimming at V came to 5 bases and at J to 5 bases, leaving 5 bases not matched to a gene. The CDR3 runs to 13 residues. CDR1 and CDR2 from the germline V gene are MNHEY and SMNVEV (reference sequence). CDR3 bases: TGTGCCAGCAGTCAGGGGACAGACGAGACCCAGTACTTC. Its translation: CASSQGTDETQYF.

The chain couples TRBV12-3 or TRBV12-4 to TRBJ1-6; 8 bases map to TRBD1. The CDR3 spans 14 residues. With V trimmed by 6 bases and J by 9 bases, 7 bases remained unmatched. CDR3 bases: TGTGCCAGCAGAAGGACAGGGCGGATTTCACCCCTCCACTTT. Its protein product is CASRRTGRISPLHF.

J is TRBJ1-4 and V is TRBV29-1; maybe TRBD1 (6 bases). V was cut by 7 bases and J by 3 bases, with 12 bases left in between. Germline loops: CDR1 SQVTM, CDR2 ANQGSEA. CDR3 length equals 13 residues. The CDR3 DNA reads TGCAGCGGAACGACAGGTCCTAATGAAAAACTGTTTTTT. Translating gives CSGTTGPNEKLFF.

This clonotype was seen only a few times. The chain combines TRBV2 with TRBJ2-5; TRBD2 agrees at 7 bases. With the DNA end fitting TRBJ2-1 better, the J assignment may be wrong. The CDR3 totals 15 residues. Germline CDR1 SNHLY, CDR2 FYNNEI. CDR3: CASRGRTSGHNEQFF. The CDR3 region has the DNA TGTGCCAGCAGGGGAAGGACTAGTGGTCACAATGAGCAGTTCTTC.

The chain combines TRBV27 with TRBJ2-3, with no clear D. The CDR3 extends over 15 amino acids. Germline CDR1 reads MNHEY; CDR2 reads SMNVEV (reference sequence). V was pared by 5 bases and J by 4 bases, with 16 bases between. Written as DNA, the CDR3 is TGTGCCAGCAGTCTTGTAGTAGGCCTCTCAGATACGCAGTATTTT. Its protein is CASSLVVGLSDTQYF.

The chain carries TRBV11-3 and TRBJ2-1; 12 nucleotides align to TRBD2. V gave up 4 bases and J gave up 5 bases; unmatched junction bases: 3. This CDR3 comprises 15 residues. Looked up from germline, CDR1 is SGHNT and CDR2 is YENEEA. The CDR3 region is CASSSTSGGNNEQFF. In DNA form, the CDR3 reads TGTGCCAGCAGCTCGACTAGCGGGGGAAACAATGAGCAGTTCTTC.

The CDR3 loop reads CASSPVGATNEKLFF. DNA for the CDR3: TGTGCCAGCAGCCCGGTCGGTGCAACTAATGAAAAACTGTTTTTT. The V call is TRBV5-5, the J call TRBJ1-4; no reliable D call. The CDR3 contains 15 residues. Trimming removed 4 bases from V and 0 bases from J, with 10 bases in between. Per the germline V gene, CDR1 is SGHKS and CDR2 is YYEKEE (reference sequence). Complete variable domain (other parts from reference TRBV5-5 and TRBJ1-4): DAGVTQSPTHLIKTRGQQVTLRCSPISGHKSVSWYQQVLGQGPQFIFQYYEKEERGRGNFPDRFSARQFPNYSSELNVNALLLGDSALYLCASSPVGATNEKLFFGSGTQLSVL.

This clonotype was detected a few times. The chain carries TRBV7-2 and TRBJ2-5, with D unresolved. The better agreement between TRBJ2-7 and the DNA end casts doubt on the J call. Germline CDR1 is SGHTA and CDR2 is FQGNSA. The CDR3 extends over 15 amino acids. The CDR3 region has the DNA TGTGCCAGCAGCTTCCCCCAAATTGGGGCCTACGAGCAGTACTTC. This codes for CASSFPQIGAYEQYF.

This chain uses TRBV21-1 with TRBJ2-7. TRBV21-1 corresponds to a pseudogene. The CDR3 has 12 amino acids. For the CDR3, the DNA is TGTGCCAGCAGCAACTTAACCTACGAGCAGTACTTC. Translating it yields CASSNLTYEQYF.

There are a few counts of this clonotype. The genes are TRBV7-6 and TRBJ2-6; TRBD2 matches 12 bases. Germline V gene lookup returns CDR1 SGHVS and CDR2 FNYEAQ. The V and J ends lost 5 bases and 1 base, in that order; junction bases with no gene match: 3. The CDR3 totals 17 residues. CDR3 sequence: CASSEGLAGSGANVLTF. The CDR3 DNA sequence: TGTGCCAGCAGCGAGGGACTAGCGGGTTCTGGGGCCAACGTCCTGACTTTC.

This clonotype was seen a few times. The V and J genes are TRBV5-5 and TRBJ2-1; no firm D call. Per germline, CDR1 SGHKS and CDR2 YYEKEE (reference sequence). V lost 2 bases and J 1 base, leaving 10 bases between the germline ends. This CDR3 comprises 15 residues. The DNA for the CDR3 is TGTGCCAGCAGCTTTTTTGGATTATCCTACAATGAGCAGTTCTTC. Translation: CASSFFGLSYNEQFF.